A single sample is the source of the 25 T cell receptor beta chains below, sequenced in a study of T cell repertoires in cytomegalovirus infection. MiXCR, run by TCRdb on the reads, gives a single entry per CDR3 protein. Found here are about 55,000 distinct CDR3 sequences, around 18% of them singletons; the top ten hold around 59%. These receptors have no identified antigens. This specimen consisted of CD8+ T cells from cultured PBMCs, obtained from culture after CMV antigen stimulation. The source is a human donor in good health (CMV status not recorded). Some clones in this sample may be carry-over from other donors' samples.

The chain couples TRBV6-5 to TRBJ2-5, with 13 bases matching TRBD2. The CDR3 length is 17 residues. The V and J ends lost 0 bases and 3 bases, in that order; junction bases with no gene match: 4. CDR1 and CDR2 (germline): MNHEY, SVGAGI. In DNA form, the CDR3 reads TGTGCCAGCAGTTACTCTCTCGGACTAGCGGGGGAAGAGACCCAGTACTTC. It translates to CASSYSLGLAGEETQYF.

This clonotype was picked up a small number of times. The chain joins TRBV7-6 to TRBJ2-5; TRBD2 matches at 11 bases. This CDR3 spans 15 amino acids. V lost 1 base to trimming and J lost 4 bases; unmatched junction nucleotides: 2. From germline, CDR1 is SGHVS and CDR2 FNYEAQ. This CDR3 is CASSLVTSGIETQYF. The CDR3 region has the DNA TGTGCCAGCAGCTTAGTGACTAGCGGGATAGAGACCCAGTACTTC.

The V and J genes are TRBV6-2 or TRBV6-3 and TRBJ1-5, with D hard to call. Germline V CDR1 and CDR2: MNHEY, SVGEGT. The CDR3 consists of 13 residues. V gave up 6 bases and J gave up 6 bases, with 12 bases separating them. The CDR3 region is CASRHEFSQPQHF. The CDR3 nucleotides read TGTGCCAGCAGACACGAGTTTAGTCAGCCCCAGCATTTT.

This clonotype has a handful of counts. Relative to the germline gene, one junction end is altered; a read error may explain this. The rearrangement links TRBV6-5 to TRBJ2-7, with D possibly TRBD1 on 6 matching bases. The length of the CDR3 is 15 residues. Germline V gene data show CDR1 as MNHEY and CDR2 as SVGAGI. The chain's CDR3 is CASSYSWGGQYEQYF. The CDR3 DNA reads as TGTGCCAGTAGTTACTCATGGGGTGGACAGTACGAGCAGTACTTC.

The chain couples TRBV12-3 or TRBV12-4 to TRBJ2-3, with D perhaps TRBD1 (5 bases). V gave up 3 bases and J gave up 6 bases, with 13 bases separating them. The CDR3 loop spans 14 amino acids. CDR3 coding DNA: TGTGCCAGCAGTTTGGGGATCTCAGGGGATACGCAGTATTTT. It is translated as CASSLGISGDTQYF.

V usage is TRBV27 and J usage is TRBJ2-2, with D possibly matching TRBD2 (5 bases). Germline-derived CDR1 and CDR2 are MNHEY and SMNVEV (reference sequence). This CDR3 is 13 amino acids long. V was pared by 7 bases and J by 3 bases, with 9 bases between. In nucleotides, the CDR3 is TGTGCCAGCACTCGCGGGTACACCGGGGAGCTGTTTTTT. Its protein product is CASTRGYTGELFF.

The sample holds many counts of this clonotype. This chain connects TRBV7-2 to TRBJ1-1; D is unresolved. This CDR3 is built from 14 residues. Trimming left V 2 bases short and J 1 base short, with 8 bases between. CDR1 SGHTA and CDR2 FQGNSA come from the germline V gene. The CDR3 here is CASSLSHSNTEAFF. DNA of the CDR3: TGTGCCAGCAGCTTATCGCACTCGAACACTGAAGCTTTCTTT.

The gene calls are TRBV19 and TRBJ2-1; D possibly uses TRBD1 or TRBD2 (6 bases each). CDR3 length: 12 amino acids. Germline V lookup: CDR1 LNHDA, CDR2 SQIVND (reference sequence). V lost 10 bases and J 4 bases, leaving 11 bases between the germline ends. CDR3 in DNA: TGTGCCACCGGGGGCGGGTACAATGAGCAGTTCTTC. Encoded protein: CATGGGYNEQFF. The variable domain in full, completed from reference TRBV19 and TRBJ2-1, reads DGGITQSPKYLFRKEGQNVTLSCEQNLNHDAMYWYRQDPGQGLRLIYYSQIVNDFQKGDIAEGYSVSREKKESFPLTVTSAQKNPTAFYLCATGGGYNEQFFGPGTRLTVL.

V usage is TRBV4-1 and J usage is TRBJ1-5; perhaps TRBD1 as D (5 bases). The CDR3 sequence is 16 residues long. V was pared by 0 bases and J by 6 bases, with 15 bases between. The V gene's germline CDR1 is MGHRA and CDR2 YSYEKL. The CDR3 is CASSQEPGKSSQPQHF. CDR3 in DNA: TGCGCCAGCAGCCAAGAACCAGGGAAGTCAAGTCAGCCCCAGCATTTT.

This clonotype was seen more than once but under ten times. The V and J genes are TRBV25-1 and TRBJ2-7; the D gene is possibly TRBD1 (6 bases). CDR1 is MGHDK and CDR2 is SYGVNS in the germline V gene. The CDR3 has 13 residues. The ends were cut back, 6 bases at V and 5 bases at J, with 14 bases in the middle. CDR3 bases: TGTGCCAGCAGACAAGGGGGTGTAGACGAGCAGTACTTC. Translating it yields CASRQGGVDEQYF.

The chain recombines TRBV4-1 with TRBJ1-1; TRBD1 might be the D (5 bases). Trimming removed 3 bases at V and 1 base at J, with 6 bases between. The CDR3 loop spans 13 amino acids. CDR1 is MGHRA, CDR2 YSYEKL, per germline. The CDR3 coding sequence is TGCGCCAGCAGCCAGACAGAGAACACTGAAGCTTTCTTT. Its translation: CASSQTENTEAFF.

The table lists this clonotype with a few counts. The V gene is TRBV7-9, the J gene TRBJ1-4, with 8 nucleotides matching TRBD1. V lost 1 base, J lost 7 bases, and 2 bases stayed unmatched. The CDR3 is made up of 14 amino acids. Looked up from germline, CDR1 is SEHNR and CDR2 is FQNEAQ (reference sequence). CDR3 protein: CASSLVGTGEKLFF. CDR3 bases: TGTGCCAGCAGCTTAGTAGGGACAGGTGAAAAACTGTTTTTT.

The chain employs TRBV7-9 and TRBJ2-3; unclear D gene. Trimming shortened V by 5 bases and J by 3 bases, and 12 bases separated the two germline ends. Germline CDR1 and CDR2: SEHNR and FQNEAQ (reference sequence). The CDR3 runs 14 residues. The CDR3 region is CASSGLSLTDTQYF. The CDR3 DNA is TGTGCCAGCAGCGGGTTATCGTTGACAGATACGCAGTATTTT.

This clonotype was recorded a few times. CDR3: CASSQGRTEREQYF. CDR3 DNA: TGCGCCAGCAGCCAGGGTAGGACAGAGCGCGAGCAGTACTTC. The chain recombines TRBV4-1 with TRBJ2-7, with D perhaps TRBD1 (6 bases). V dropped 3 bases and J dropped 6 bases, with 15 bases sitting between them. This CDR3 contains 14 residues. Germline V gene lookup returns CDR1 MGHRA and CDR2 YSYEKL.

CDR3 sequence reads: CASSRGTGDAYGYTF. Here the CDR3 DNA reads TGCGCCAGCAGCCGAGGGACAGGGGACGCCTATGGCTACACCTTC. The gene calls are TRBV4-3 and TRBJ1-2; the match to TRBD1 covers 10 bases. Losses at the gene ends were 4 bases for V and 4 bases for J; bases not matched to a gene: 6. The CDR3 is made up of 15 amino acids. The germline V gene encodes CDR1 LGHNA and CDR2 YSLEER.

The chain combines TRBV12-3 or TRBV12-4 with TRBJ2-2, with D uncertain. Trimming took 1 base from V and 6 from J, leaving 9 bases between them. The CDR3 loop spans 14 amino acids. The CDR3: CASSLGVRPGELFF. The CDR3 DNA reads TGTGCCAGCAGTTTAGGCGTCCGACCCGGGGAGCTGTTTTTT.

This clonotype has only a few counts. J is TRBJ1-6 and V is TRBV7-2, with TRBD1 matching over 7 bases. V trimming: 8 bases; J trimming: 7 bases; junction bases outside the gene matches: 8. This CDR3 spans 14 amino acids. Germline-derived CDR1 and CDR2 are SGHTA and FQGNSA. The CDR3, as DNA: TGTGCCAGCGGTTGGACAGGTCCCAATTCACCCCTCCACTTT. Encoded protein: CASGWTGPNSPLHF.

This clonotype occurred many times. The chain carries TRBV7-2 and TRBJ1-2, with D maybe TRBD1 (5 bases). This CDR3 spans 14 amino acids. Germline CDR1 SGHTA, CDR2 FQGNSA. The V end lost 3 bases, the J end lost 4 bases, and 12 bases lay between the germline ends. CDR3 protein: CASSLAGGPYGYTF. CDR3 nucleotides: TGTGCCAGCAGCTTGGCTGGGGGTCCCTATGGCTACACCTTC.

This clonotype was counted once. The CDR3 reads CASSFGSLDTQYF. The CDR3 nucleotides read TGCGCCAGCAGCTTCGGGTCTTTGGATACGCAGTATTTT. V is TRBV5-1 and J is TRBJ2-3; no clear D. The CDR3 loop spans 13 amino acids. Trimming took off 2 bases at V and 6 bases at J, with 10 bases between the two ends. Germline lookup yields CDR1 SGHRS and CDR2 YFSETQ.

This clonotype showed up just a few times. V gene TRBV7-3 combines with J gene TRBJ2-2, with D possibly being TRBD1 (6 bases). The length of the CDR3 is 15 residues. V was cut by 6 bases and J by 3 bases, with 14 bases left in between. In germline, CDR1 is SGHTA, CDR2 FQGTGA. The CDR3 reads CASSPGEMDTGELFF. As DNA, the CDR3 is TGTGCCAGCAGTCCAGGGGAGATGGACACCGGGGAGCTGTTTTTT.

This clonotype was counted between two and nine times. This CDR3 is CASSLEQPYGYTF. In nucleotides, the CDR3 is TGTGCCAGCAGCTTAGAGCAACCCTATGGCTACACCTTC. This chain joins TRBV7-2 and TRBJ1-2, with D uncertain. The CDR3 length is 13 residues. V was clipped by 1 base and J by 4 bases, with 7 bases between them. Germline V gene sequence: CDR1 SGHTA, CDR2 FQGNSA.

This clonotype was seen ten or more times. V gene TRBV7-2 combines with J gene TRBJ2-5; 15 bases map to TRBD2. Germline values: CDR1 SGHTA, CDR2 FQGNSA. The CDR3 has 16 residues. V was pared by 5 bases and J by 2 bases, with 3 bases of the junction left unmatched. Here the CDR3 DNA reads TGTGCCAGCAGCGGGGGACTAGCGGGGGGACAAGAGACCCAGTACTTC. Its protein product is CASSGGLAGGQETQYF.

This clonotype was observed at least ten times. The CDR3 sequence: CASSARDRAEQYF. CDR3 sequence (DNA): TGTGCCAGCAGTGCCCGGGACAGGGCCGAGCAGTACTTC. This sequence joins TRBV6-2 or TRBV6-3 and TRBJ2-7; 9 nucleotides match TRBD1. After removal of 5 bases from V and 6 bases from J, the junction contained 5 bases not matched to a gene. CDR1 is MNHEY and CDR2 is SVGEGT in the germline V gene. The CDR3 is 13 residues long.

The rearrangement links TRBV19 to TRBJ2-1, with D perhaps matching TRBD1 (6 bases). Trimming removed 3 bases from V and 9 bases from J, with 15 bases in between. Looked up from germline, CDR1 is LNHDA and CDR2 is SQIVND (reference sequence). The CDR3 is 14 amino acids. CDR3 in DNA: TGTGCCAGTAGTATCGGAGGACAGTTGGGTGAGCAGTTCTTC. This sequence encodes CASSIGGQLGEQFF. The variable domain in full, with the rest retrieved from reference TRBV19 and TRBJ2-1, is DGGITQSPKYLFRKEGQNVTLSCEQNLNHDAMYWYRQDPGQGLRLIYYSQIVNDFQKGDIAEGYSVSREKKESFPLTVTSAQKNPTAFYLCASSIGGQLGEQFFGPGTRLTVL.

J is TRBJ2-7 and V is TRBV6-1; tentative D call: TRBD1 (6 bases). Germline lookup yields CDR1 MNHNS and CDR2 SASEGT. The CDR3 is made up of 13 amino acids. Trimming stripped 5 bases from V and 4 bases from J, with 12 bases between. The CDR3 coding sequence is TGTGCCAGCAGTAACCGGGACAAATACGAGCAGTACTTC. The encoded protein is CASSNRDKYEQYF.